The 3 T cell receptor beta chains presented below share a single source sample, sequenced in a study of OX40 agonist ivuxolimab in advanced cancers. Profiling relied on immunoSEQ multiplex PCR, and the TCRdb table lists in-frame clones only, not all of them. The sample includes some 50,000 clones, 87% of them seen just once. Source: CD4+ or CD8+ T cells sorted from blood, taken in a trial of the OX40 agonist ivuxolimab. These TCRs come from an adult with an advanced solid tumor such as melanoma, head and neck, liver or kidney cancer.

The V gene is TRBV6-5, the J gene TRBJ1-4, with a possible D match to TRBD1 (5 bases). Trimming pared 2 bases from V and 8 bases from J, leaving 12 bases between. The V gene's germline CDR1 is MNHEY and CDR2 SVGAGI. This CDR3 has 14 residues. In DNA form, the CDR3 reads TGTGCCAGCAGTTACGGCGGGGGGAGAGAAAAACTGTTTTTT. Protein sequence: CASSYGGGREKLFF.

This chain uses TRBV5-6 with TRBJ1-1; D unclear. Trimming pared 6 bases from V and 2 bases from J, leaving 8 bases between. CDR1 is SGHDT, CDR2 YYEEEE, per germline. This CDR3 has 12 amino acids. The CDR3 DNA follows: TGTGCCAGCACTCGGTACAACACTGAAGCTTTCTTT. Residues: CASTRYNTEAFF.

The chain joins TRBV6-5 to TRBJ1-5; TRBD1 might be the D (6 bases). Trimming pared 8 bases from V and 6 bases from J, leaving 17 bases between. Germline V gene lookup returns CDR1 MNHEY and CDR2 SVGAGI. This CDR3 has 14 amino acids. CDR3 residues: CASSRRGLGQPQHF. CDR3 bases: TGTGCCAGCTCAAGACGGGGGCTGGGTCAGCCCCAGCATTTT.